This T cell receptor (beta chain) was captured by sequencing in a study of cytomegalovirus exposure and HLA in healthy donors. Likely unrecorded immune exposures existed in these nominally healthy donors. The PCR ran on 60 Vbeta and 13 Jbeta primers. Data came from immunoSEQ multiplex PCR; TCRdb stores just in-frame clones and leaves some out. The sample data list tens of thousands of clones. Findings and caveats of the study: It was likely that a cluster of highly shared sequence variants was a sequencing artifact. Further analysis, carried out later, found HLA-associated TCR beta chains more clonally expanded than equally common other chains.

Turning to this clone: Its antigen is not known.

V was clipped by 4 bases and J by 5 bases; unmatched bases: 6. The CDR3 totals 14 residues. Germline V gives CDR1 LNHDA, CDR2 SQIVND (reference sequence). The V gene is TRBV19, the J gene TRBJ1-1; 8 positions agree with TRBD1. The TCR originated in a man between 50 and 59 years old in good health and CMV-seropositive. The specimen sequenced was PBMCs. The CDR3 is CASSTTGGWTEAFF. The DNA for the CDR3 is TGTGCCAGTAGTACCACAGGGGGTTGGACTGAAGCTTTCTTT.